The 22 T cell receptor beta chains below come from one sample, sequenced in a study of T cell repertoires in cytomegalovirus infection (dated by TCRdb to the late 2010s). Sequencing took place on an Illumina HiSeq 1500. TCRdb trimmed public reads at Q25 via fastp, called clones via MiXCR and kept in-frame beta chains. Rows merge per CDR3 protein into single entries with the most common DNA and genes. Present in this sample are roughly 120,000 distinct CDR3 sequences, 10% of which were seen just once. The ten largest clones represent roughly 29% of the sample. The antigens for these receptors are not known. The sequenced material came from PBMCs, sequenced either directly or after in vitro stimulation (not recorded which). The receptors come from a human donor in good health (CMV status not recorded). Some clones in this sample may be carry-over from other donors' samples.

This clonotype was seen at least ten times. The V and J genes are TRBV6-5 and TRBJ1-6; 10 bases agree with TRBD1. V shed 7 bases and J 7 bases; nucleotides not matched to a gene: 4. Germline loops: CDR1 MNHEY, CDR2 SVGAGI. This CDR3 contains 14 residues. CDR3 sequence reads: CASKGTGDNSPLHF. The CDR3 coding sequence is TGTGCCAGCAAAGGGACAGGGGACAATTCACCCCTCCACTTT.

CDR3 in amino acids: CAIGGSETQYF. CDR3 in DNA: TGTGCCATCGGGGGATCGGAGACCCAGTACTTC. This chain uses TRBV7-2 with TRBJ2-5; D might be TRBD2 (6 bases). V shed 10 bases and J shed 5 bases, with 11 bases lying between them. CDR3 length: 11 residues. Looked up from germline, CDR1 is SGHTA and CDR2 is FQGNSA.

The CDR3 sequence: CAWSQRDNRIFEQFF. The CDR3 DNA sequence: TGTGCCTGGAGTCAAAGGGACAACCGGATTTTTGAGCAGTTCTTC. V usage is TRBV30 and J usage is TRBJ2-1, with a weak D call TRBD1 (6 bases). CDR1 is GTSNPN and CDR2 is SVGIG in the germline V gene (reference sequence). The CDR3 consists of 15 residues. The ends were cut back, 2 bases at V and 9 bases at J, with 20 bases in the middle.

The chain uses TRBV7-2 and TRBJ2-1; unclear D gene. Germline V CDR1 and CDR2: SGHTA, FQGNSA. V was trimmed by 5 bases and J by 6 bases, leaving 8 bases between them. This CDR3 contains 12 residues. The CDR3 nucleotides read TGTGCCAGCAGCCACCGAGGCAATGAGCAGTTCTTC. It translates to CASSHRGNEQFF.

This clonotype was observed many times. The chain uses TRBV7-6 and TRBJ1-1; 8 positions match TRBD1. The V and J ends lost 6 bases and 0 bases, in that order; junction bases with no gene match: 9. This CDR3 spans 16 amino acids. CDR1 is SGHVS and CDR2 is FNYEAQ in the germline V gene. In DNA form, the CDR3 reads TGTGCCAGCAGTCGGAGGACAGGGCCCCTGAACACTGAAGCTTTCTTT. It is translated as CASSRRTGPLNTEAFF.

V gene TRBV7-9 combines with J gene TRBJ1-1; a possible D gene is TRBD1 (6 bases). V was shortened by 5 bases and J by 2 bases, with 18 bases between the two germline ends. The CDR3 runs 16 residues. Germline V gene sequence: CDR1 SEHNR, CDR2 FQNEAQ (reference sequence). The chain's CDR3 is CASSLRGERGNTEAFF. CDR3 coding DNA: TGTGCCAGCAGCCTGAGGGGGGAACGGGGAAACACTGAAGCTTTCTTT.

In this sample, this clonotype turned up a few times. This chain connects TRBV7-8 to TRBJ1-6; no reliable D call. Deletions cut 0 bases from V and 10 bases from J, with 13 bases between. The CDR3 is 15 amino acids. Germline CDR1 and CDR2: SGHVS and FQNEAQ. CDR3 amino acids: CASSLAAGLESPLHF. In DNA form, the CDR3 reads TGTGCCAGCAGCTTAGCGGCCGGTTTGGAATCACCCCTCCACTTT.

This clonotype has ten or more counts. The V and J genes are TRBV12-3 or TRBV12-4 and TRBJ2-5; 11 bases line up with TRBD1. The CDR3 covers 16 residues. With 3 bases clipped from V and 4 bases from J, the junction kept 7 bases outside the gene matches. Here the CDR3 DNA reads TGTGCCAGCAGTTTTGGAGTTGGGACAGGGGGAGAGACCCAGTACTTC. Its translation is CASSFGVGTGGETQYF.

This clonotype was seen many times. The chain uses TRBV28 and TRBJ1-1, with a weak D call TRBD1 (6 bases). V was cut by 4 bases and J by 2 bases, with 14 bases left in between. From germline, CDR1 is MDHEN and CDR2 SYDVKM. This CDR3 region has 15 residues. CDR3 residues: CASSSPSTGNTEAFF. In nucleotides, the CDR3 is TGTGCCAGCAGTTCCCCATCGACAGGAAACACTGAAGCTTTCTTT. Drawing the rest from reference TRBV28 and TRBJ1-1, the complete variable domain is DVKVTQSSRYLVKRTGEKVFLECVQDMDHENMFWYRQDPGLGLRLIYFSYDVKMKEKGDIPEGYSVSREKKERFSLILESASTNQTSMYLCASSSPSTGNTEAFFGQGTRLTVV.

There are many counts of this clonotype. This chain links TRBV7-2 with TRBJ2-5, with D perhaps TRBD2 (6 bases). This CDR3 is built from 13 residues. Trimming pared 5 bases from V and 5 bases from J, leaving 12 bases between. Germline-derived CDR1 and CDR2 are SGHTA and FQGNSA. CDR3 sequence reads: CASSPTSSETQYF. As DNA, the CDR3 is TGTGCCAGCAGCCCGACTAGTTCGGAGACCCAGTACTTC.

In its sample, this clonotype was seen a few times. V and J are TRBV29-1 and TRBJ1-1; D is unresolved. Trimming pared 3 bases from V and 8 bases from J, leaving 10 bases between. This CDR3 has 11 residues. The germline CDR1 and CDR2 sequences are SQVTM and ANQGSEA. The DNA for the CDR3 is TGCAGCGTTGACGGCGGAAGAGAAGCTTTCTTT. Translating it yields CSVDGGREAFF.

The chain joins TRBV5-1 to TRBJ2-1, with TRBD2 matching 7 bases. The CDR3 extends over 16 amino acids. Trimming cost V 5 bases and J 0 bases; bases outside gene matches: 8. The germline V gene has CDR1 SGHRS and CDR2 YFSETQ. The CDR3 nucleotides are TGCGCCAGCAGGAGCGGGGCTTTGAGCTCCTACAATGAGCAGTTCTTC. It codes for CASRSGALSSYNEQFF.

This clonotype was counted once. A read error may be the cause here, since a much bigger clone is one base away. The V and J genes are TRBV4-1 and TRBJ1-1; no reliable D call. Per the germline V gene, CDR1 is MGHRA and CDR2 is YSYEKL. The CDR3 is 11 residues long. The chain's CDR3 is CAGSQGTEAFF. The DNA of the CDR3 is TGCGCCGGCAGCCAAGGGACTGAAGCTTTCTTT.

This clonotype was counted between two and nine times. V gene TRBV6-8 combines with J gene TRBJ1-1; D unresolved. This CDR3 spans 15 amino acids. Trimming cost V 1 base and J 1 base, with 10 bases left between them. The germline V gene encodes CDR1 MNHGY and CDR2 SAAAGT. CDR3 in amino acids: CASSYYARRNTEAFF. CDR3 in DNA: TGTGCCAGCAGTTACTACGCCAGAAGGAACACTGAAGCTTTCTTT.

V usage is TRBV27 and J usage is TRBJ1-2, with 10 positions matching TRBD1. The CDR3 contains 14 residues. The V segment lost 5 bases and the J segment 8 bases; nucleotides outside the gene matches: 8. Per the germline V gene, CDR1 is MNHEY and CDR2 is SMNVEV (reference sequence). The CDR3 nucleotides are TGTGCCAGCAGTCTCCGACAGGGGGCAAGAGGCTACACCTTC. Protein sequence: CASSLRQGARGYTF.

At least ten counts were recorded for this clonotype. This rearrangement joins TRBV7-2 to TRBJ1-2; D not certain. The CDR3 sequence is 12 residues long. V dropped 1 base and J dropped 8 bases, with 8 bases sitting between them. Germline V gene data show CDR1 as SGHTA and CDR2 as FQGNSA. The CDR3 DNA is TGTGCCAGCAGCTTAGTAGGGATAGGCTACACCTTC. Translation: CASSLVGIGYTF.

This clonotype was detected ten times or more. V usage is TRBV5-4 and J usage is TRBJ1-5, with D possibly TRBD1 on 6 matching bases. V was shortened by 4 bases and J by 4 bases, with 15 bases between the two germline ends. This CDR3 spans 15 amino acids. The germline CDR1 and CDR2 sequences are SGHNT and YYREEE (reference sequence). The CDR3 region is CASSLRPGENQPQHF. The DNA of the CDR3 is TGTGCCAGCAGCCTGCGTCCAGGGGAGAATCAGCCCCAGCATTTT.

Notes on this clonotype: A read error may be the cause here, since a much bigger clone is one base away. Written as DNA, the CDR3 is TGTACCAGCAGCCAACGCCTGGCCCCGCGAAATTCGAATGAGCAGTTCTTC. It codes for CTSSQRLAPRNSNEQFF. This chain connects TRBV7-8 to TRBJ2-1, with D uncertain. This CDR3 has 17 amino acids. CDR1 is SGHVS and CDR2 is FQNEAQ in the germline V gene.

This clonotype came up many times. The chain employs TRBV5-1 and TRBJ2-1, with a tentative D call TRBD2 (6 bases). The CDR3 is 14 residues long. Trimming removed 4 bases from V and 15 bases from J, with 23 bases in between. Germline V gene sequence: CDR1 SGHRS, CDR2 YFSETQ. CDR3: CASSPTIAAIGRFF. CDR3 sequence (DNA): TGCGCCAGCAGCCCTACGATAGCGGCGATCGGACGGTTCTTC.

The rearrangement links TRBV5-1 to TRBJ2-3, with 10 positions matching TRBD2. Germline CDR1 SGHRS, CDR2 YFSETQ. V lost 6 bases, J lost 6 bases, and 4 bases stayed unmatched. The CDR3 extends over 13 amino acids. In DNA, the CDR3 is TGCGCCAGCACCCTAGCGGGAGTGGATACGCAGTATTTT. Translating it yields CASTLAGVDTQYF. Using reference TRBV5-1 and TRBJ2-3 for the parts outside the CDR3, the full variable domain is KAGVTQTPRYLIKTRGQQVTLSCSPISGHRSVSWYQQTPGQGLQFLFEYFSETQRNKGNFPGRFSGRQFSNSRSEMNVSTLELGDSALYLCASTLAGVDTQYFGPGTRLTVL.

There are many counts of this clonotype. The CDR3 reads CASSSTGTSLTGELFF. In DNA form, the CDR3 reads TGTGCCAGCAGCTCAACCGGGACTAGCCTCACCGGGGAGCTGTTTTTT. The V and J genes are TRBV7-9 and TRBJ2-2; 9 bases line up with TRBD2. V dropped 4 bases and J dropped 4; count of bases not matched to a gene: 7. Germline V gives CDR1 SEHNR, CDR2 FQNEAQ (reference sequence). The CDR3 runs to 16 residues.

This clonotype appeared a few times. V and J are TRBV9 and TRBJ2-3; 8 bases map to TRBD2. The germline V gene encodes CDR1 SGDLS and CDR2 YYNGEE. This CDR3 region has 15 residues. The trim removed 0 bases at V and 10 bases at J, leaving 10 bases unmatched. The CDR3 DNA follows: TGTGCCAGCAGCGTAGAGGGGACTAGTCTGAGGCCGCAGTATTTT. Its protein product is CASSVEGTSLRPQYF.